The clone carrying this T cell receptor beta chain appeared many times. What it binds is unknown. V lost 2 bases, J lost 2 bases, and 11 bases lay in between. The CDR3 spans 15 residues. Germline CDR1 and CDR2: SGHTA and FQGNSA. TCRdb independently ran MiXCR on the 5' RACE reads; one entry per CDR3 protein. This sample carries fewer than 550,000 distinct CDR3 sequences, 14% of them seen once, and the ten largest clones take more than 0.8%. This entry belongs to a study of identical twins. Findings and caveats of the study: Because invariant MAIT and iNKT cells could be present, zero-insertion analyses could be partly confounded.

The data were also submitted as part of a second study, on yellow fever vaccine responses in identical twins.

The specimen sequenced was CD4+ T cells sorted from blood. This sequence originates from a woman younger than 35 in good health. V usage is TRBV7-2 and J usage is TRBJ2-3; D is possibly TRBD1 or TRBD2 (5 bases each). The CDR3 DNA follows: TGTGCCAGCAGCTTAATCGGGGCTGACACAGATACGCAGTATTTT. Its protein is CASSLIGADTDTQYF.